This TCR beta chain was found in a study of cytomegalovirus exposure and HLA in healthy donors. Note on this clone: Its antigen is undetermined.

Both 60 Vbeta primers and 13 Jbeta primers went into the PCR. Some clones are missing from TCRdb's copy, which holds only in-frame ones; the method was immunoSEQ multiplex PCR. The table has about 150,000 clones, around 75% seen once. Study findings and constraints: Earlier findings revealed that most TCR beta V segments proved productive either about 87% or about 30% of the time. The authors enumerated some 160 TCR beta chains as linked to cytomegalovirus. As a later analysis showed, several of the most significant clusters appeared to be linked to common viral pathogens.

The CDR3 spans 15 residues. Germline CDR1 and CDR2: SNHLY and FYNNEI. With 6 bases clipped from V and 5 bases from J, the junction kept 5 bases outside the gene matches. This chain links TRBV2 with TRBJ2-2; 11 bases map to TRBD2. The sample taken for sequencing was PBMCs. This sequence was found in a man aged 18 to 29 in good health and CMV-seropositive. CDR3 sequence (DNA): TGTGCCAGCAGCCTAGCGGGAGGAGAGACCGGGGAGCTGTTTTTT. Translation: CASSLAGGETGELFF.